The text below deals with one T cell receptor (beta chain). Its antigen remains unidentified. The data were obtained in a study of post-analysis software for immune sequencing data. Germline values: CDR1 SGHTA, CDR2 FQGNSA. V was clipped by 5 bases and J by 4 bases, with 10 bases between them. This CDR3 contains 13 residues. Study-wide results and caveats: Multiple sclerosis patients had significantly lower normalized Chao1 diversity than controls. Under F measure analysis, samples from one preparation batch co-clustered strongly. Relative to controls, patients had a few TRBV segments at higher frequency, with TRBV5-6, TRBV5-1 and TRBV20-1 among these.

Researchers reported that TCR beta cDNA libraries carried unique molecular identifiers. Researchers reported 400,000 to 550,000 cDNA molecules coming from roughly 0.93 to 9.6 million T cells. MiXCR was run by TCRdb on the PCR reads, yielding one entry per CDR3 protein. Among hundreds of thousands of distinct CDR3 sequences listed, approximately 59% were seen once. The sequencing sample was made of blood. This sequence was found in a girl between 2 and 10 years old with multiple sclerosis. This sequence joins TRBV7-2 and TRBJ2-3, with D possibly matching TRBD2 (6 bases). As DNA, the CDR3 is TGTGCCAGCAGCGACCAGCGGGCAGATACGCAGTATTTT. It encodes CASSDQRADTQYF. Drawing the rest from reference TRBV7-2 and TRBJ2-3, the complete variable domain is GAGVSQSPSNKVTEKGKDVELRCDPISGHTALYWYRQSLGQGLEFLIYFQGNSAPDKSGLPSDRFSAERTGGSVSTLTIQRTQQEDSAVYLCASSDQRADTQYFGPGTRLTVL.